The rows below give T cell receptor beta chains drawn from one sample of a study of monozygotic twins with inflammatory bowel disease. TCRdb re-called the 5' RACE reads; every CDR3 protein appears as one record, without DNA. Its clone listing holds 400,000 to 500,000 distinct CDR3 sequences. The sequencing sample was made of blood. These TCRs come from a human donor with ulcerative colitis or Crohn's disease, or a healthy co-twin of an affected twin (not recorded which). The CDR3 runs from the conserved cysteine through the conserved F or W. Fields, in order: J gene, V gene, CDR3 protein.

j_call: TRBJ2-7
v_call: TRBV27
cdr3_aa: CASRTGDRVKQYF

j_call: TRBJ2-7
v_call: TRBV5-4
cdr3_aa: CASSLYDEQYF

j_call: TRBJ2-3
v_call: TRBV2
cdr3_aa: CASTRGAKQGYTDTQYF

j_call: TRBJ2-7
v_call: TRBV6-5
cdr3_aa: CASRRGESYEQYF

j_call: TRBJ2-5
v_call: TRBV9
cdr3_aa: CASSVGQGVETQYF

j_call: TRBJ1-5
v_call: TRBV4-1
cdr3_aa: CASSQSTQGGQPQHF

j_call: TRBJ1-2
v_call: TRBV4-1
cdr3_aa: CASSQVGTANYGYTF

j_call: TRBJ2-3
v_call: TRBV7-2
cdr3_aa: CASSLSGGTTDTQYF

j_call: TRBJ1-1
v_call: TRBV12-3/TRBV12-4
cdr3_aa: CTSSLIRGPSAEAFF

j_call: TRBJ2-7
v_call: TRBV6-4
cdr3_aa: CASSSLADAFGTGNSYEQYF

j_call: TRBJ2-7
v_call: TRBV5-1
cdr3_aa: CASSLGLAGSQKNYEQYF

j_call: TRBJ2-6
v_call: TRBV20-1
cdr3_aa: CSARDSGDLGRTATGANVLTF

j_call: TRBJ2-5
v_call: TRBV12-3/TRBV12-4
cdr3_aa: CASALSGGAETQYF

j_call: TRBJ1-2
v_call: TRBV7-9
cdr3_aa: CASSFRGQGKRGSGYTF

j_call: TRBJ1-2
v_call: TRBV5-1
cdr3_aa: CASSPFQENYGYTF

j_call: TRBJ2-1
v_call: TRBV20-1
cdr3_aa: CSGQDATSGVDEQFF

j_call: TRBJ1-1
v_call: TRBV7-9
cdr3_aa: CASSLKGTGDTEAFF

j_call: TRBJ2-3
v_call: TRBV5-1
cdr3_aa: CASTQGQVGTDTQYF

j_call: TRBJ2-1
v_call: TRBV3-1
cdr3_aa: CASSPPGLASNEQFF

j_call: TRBJ2-1
v_call: TRBV19
cdr3_aa: CASKGRENNNEQFF

j_call: TRBJ1-3
v_call: TRBV5-1
cdr3_aa: CASSLALHGQGAGNTIYF

j_call: TRBJ2-7
v_call: TRBV6-1
cdr3_aa: CASTLDKDEQYF

j_call: TRBJ2-1
v_call: TRBV27
cdr3_aa: CASTPTWGMDNEQFF

j_call: TRBJ2-1
v_call: TRBV2
cdr3_aa: CASSALNEQFF

j_call: TRBJ2-3
v_call: TRBV5-1
cdr3_aa: CASSLVAGDITDTQYF

j_call: TRBJ1-1
v_call: TRBV19
cdr3_aa: CASSITGNTEAFF

j_call: TRBJ2-5
v_call: TRBV2
cdr3_aa: CASMEWETQYF

j_call: TRBJ1-5
v_call: TRBV4-1
cdr3_aa: CASSQDYGRVGVGNQPQHF

j_call: TRBJ2-7
v_call: TRBV28
cdr3_aa: CASSLSGTGVEQYF

j_call: TRBJ2-7
v_call: TRBV20-1
cdr3_aa: CSARDPGLAPSEQYF

j_call: TRBJ2-1
v_call: TRBV12-3/TRBV12-4
cdr3_aa: CASSFQGMVYNEQFF

j_call: TRBJ1-3
v_call: TRBV12-3/TRBV12-4
cdr3_aa: CASRIGADTGNTIYF

j_call: TRBJ1-5
v_call: TRBV7-2
cdr3_aa: CASSPGRGDQPQHF

j_call: TRBJ2-5
v_call: TRBV9
cdr3_aa: CASSPPWTGQETQYF

j_call: TRBJ2-7
v_call: TRBV3-1
cdr3_aa: CASSHIRAGGGEQYF

j_call: TRBJ1-4
v_call: TRBV7-3
cdr3_aa: CASSPPGDRVRKNNEKLFF

j_call: TRBJ2-1
v_call: TRBV7-9
cdr3_aa: CASRHGTGSSNEQFF

j_call: TRBJ2-2
v_call: TRBV5-1
cdr3_aa: CASSLNVGTTGELFF